A selection of T cell receptor beta chains follows, all from one sample in a study of cytomegalovirus exposure and HLA in healthy donors. The repertoire was sequenced with immunoSEQ multiplex PCR; TCRdb's copy has only in-frame clones and lacks some. The table shows about 64,000 clones, with roughly two thirds occurring only once. Sequenced: PBMCs. The receptors originated from a male donor in good health and CMV-seropositive. The CDR3 runs from the conserved cysteine through the conserved F or W. A D gene is named only where the DNA matches it firmly. Not all rows give a size; the values are once, few, many and, for expanded clones, a class.

TRBV2,-,TRBJ2-2,-,TGTGCCAGCATGAGGGGGGGAACGGCCGAGCTGTTTTTT,CASMRGGTAELFF
TRBV7-9,-,TRBJ2-7,-,TGTGCCAGCAGCTTAATAGGAGGCCGGAACGAGCAGTACTTC,CASSLIGGRNEQYF
TRBV25-1,-,TRBJ2-7,-,TGTGCCAGCAGTGATCCCGCACAGTCCCTCTACGAGCAGTACTTC,CASSDPAQSLYEQYF
TRBV10-3,-,TRBJ1-2,-,TGTGCCATCAGTGAGAGTAGCTCAGGCTACACCTTC,CAISESSSGYTF
TRBV19,-,TRBJ2-3,-,TGCGCCAGTAGGCCCCAAGCGGGTGGTGCAGATACGCAGTATTTT,CASRPQAGGADTQYF
TRBV7-2,-,TRBJ1-4,-,TGTGCCAGCAGCCCCGAGGGGGGGAGAAATGAAAAACTGTTTTTT,CASSPEGGRNEKLFF
TRBV30,-,TRBJ2-2,-,TGTGCCTGGACCCACGCGGGGGCGGGGGTCCTCGTCAGGGAGCTGTTTTTT,CAWTHAGAGVLVRELFF
TRBV6-6,TRBD1,TRBJ2-7,-,TGTGCCAGCAGTCCCGGGACAGGGGGCGAGCAGTACTTC,CASSPGTGGEQYF
TRBV30,-,TRBJ1-1,-,TGTGCCTGGAATGCCCGATGGGGCGACGAGGCTTTCTTT,CAWNARWGDEAFF
TRBV4-3,-,TRBJ1-2,-,TGCGCCAGCAGCCAAGAAACAGGGTCACCCTATGGCTACACCTTC,CASSQETGSPYGYTF
TRBV19,-,TRBJ2-7,few,TGTGCCAGTGCGAGGACACATTCCAACTCCTACGAGCAGTACTTC,CASARTHSNSYEQYF
TRBV15,-,TRBJ2-5,-,TGTGCCACCAGCTGGGACTTCCGAACGGGGGCCCAGTACTTC,CATSWDFRTGAQYF
TRBV4-3,-,TRBJ2-3,-,TGCGCCAGCAGCCAAGCAGCTGGGGGCGATACGCAGTATTTT,CASSQAAGGDTQYF
TRBV5-6,-,TRBJ1-1,-,TGTGCCAGCAGCCCCAGGGTCGGAATGGCTGAAGCTTTCTTT,CASSPRVGMAEAFF
TRBV7-9,-,TRBJ2-3,-,TGTGCCAGCAGCTTAGTGATCCAGTCAGCAGATACGCAGTATTTT,CASSLVIQSADTQYF
TRBV27,TRBD1,TRBJ1-5,few,TGTGCCAGCAGTACGACAGGGGGTTATAGCAATCAGCCCCAGCATTTT,CASSTTGGYSNQPQHF
TRBV19,-,TRBJ2-7,-,TGTGCCAGTGGGCGGGGTGCTGCCTACGAGCAGTACTTC,CASGRGAAYEQYF
TRBV7-2,-,TRBJ1-3,-,TGTGCCAGCAGGGACAGCCTGAGCTCTGGAAACACCATATATTTT,CASRDSLSSGNTIYF
TRBV28,-,TRBJ2-2,-,TGTGCCAGCAGTTCGACAGAGAGGACCGGGGAGCTGTTTTTT,CASSSTERTGELFF
TRBV4-1,TRBD1,TRBJ1-4,-,TGCGCCAGCAGCCGCGGTGGACAGGGACAGGGGACTGAAAAACTGTTTTTT,CASSRGGQGQGTEKLFF
TRBV9,TRBD1,TRBJ2-2,-,TGTGCCAGCAGCCTGCGGACAGGGTTAAGCGGCGGGGAGCTGTTTTTT,CASSLRTGLSGGELFF
TRBV5-8,TRBD1,TRBJ2-2,-,TGTGCCAGCAGCCCCGATGGGACAGCGGCCCCCGGGGAGCTGTTTTTT,CASSPDGTAAPGELFF
TRBV12-5,-,TRBJ1-3,few,TGTGCTAGTGTCCCCGGGTTATCTGGAAACACCATATATTTT,CASVPGLSGNTIYF
TRBV5-8,-,TRBJ1-5,once,TGTGCCAGCAGCTTTGGGACGGGAGCGGATCAGCCCCAGCATTTT,CASSFGTGADQPQHF
TRBV11-2,-,TRBJ1-2,-,TGTGCCAGCAGCTTAGGGTCCGGGGGCTATGGCTACACCTTC,CASSLGSGGYGYTF
TRBV6-6,-,TRBJ2-3,-,TGTGCCAGCACCGAGCGGAGCACAGATACGCAGTATTTT,CASTERSTDTQYF
TRBV7-2,-,TRBJ2-7,few,TGTGCCAGCAGCTTTGGCCGAAACTACGAGCAGTACTTC,CASSFGRNYEQYF
TRBV18,-,TRBJ1-2,-,TGTGCCAGCTCACCACCGGGGAGAGTAGCTAACTATGGCTACACCTTC,CASSPPGRVANYGYTF
TRBV30,TRBD1,TRBJ2-7,-,TGTGCCTGGACTAGAGGGACAGGGGGCGAGCAGTACTTC,CAWTRGTGGEQYF
TRBV5-1,-,TRBJ1-1,-,TGCGCCAGCAGCTTGGGGTGGGCCGACAACTTTCAAGCTTTCTTT,CASSLGWADNFQAFF
TRBV2,-,TRBJ1-2,-,TGTGCCAGCACCAACTCGTTGGGGAGTACTAACTATGGCTACACCTTC,CASTNSLGSTNYGYTF
TRBV4-3,TRBD2,TRBJ2-2,medium-sized,TGCGCCAGCAGCCAAGAAAGTCCCCTAGCGGCTTTCACCGGGGAGCTGTTTTTT,CASSQESPLAAFTGELFF
TRBV6-5,TRBD1,TRBJ1-1,-,TGTGCCAGCAGTTACTCCAGGACAGGGCAAAAAGCTTTCTTT,CASSYSRTGQKAFF
TRBV5-1,-,TRBJ2-7,-,TGCGCCAGCAGCGATATCTCAGGGTCTAGCGAGCAGTACTTC,CASSDISGSSEQYF